This TCR beta chain stems from a study of OX40 agonist ivuxolimab in advanced cancers. Study findings and constraints: Patients who responded partially at 0.1-3.0 mg/kg showed clonal expansion ranking among the lowest.

TCRdb's table, derived via immunoSEQ multiplex PCR, lists solely in-frame clones and lacks some. The data show around 82,000 clones, with around 90% seen just once and about 0.52% held by the top ten. The V gene lost 3 bases and the J gene lost 3 bases, with 8 bases spanning the gap. There are 13 residues in the CDR3. Germline V lookup: CDR1 SNHLY, CDR2 FYNNEI. Worth noting for this clone: Its antigen is not identified.

Specimen: CD4+ or CD8+ T cells sorted from blood, collected in a trial of the OX40 agonist ivuxolimab. The sequence came from an adult with an advanced solid tumor such as melanoma, head and neck, liver or kidney cancer. The chain recombines TRBV2 with TRBJ1-2; D is uncertain. In DNA form, the CDR3 reads TGTGCCAGCAGTGAGAACCGGGACTATGGCTACACCTTC. The encoded protein is CASSENRDYGYTF.